Listed below are T cell receptor beta chains from one sample, sequenced in a study of cytomegalovirus exposure and HLA in healthy donors. Sequenced by immunoSEQ multiplex PCR; TCRdb stores in-frame clones only, minus some. The sample yields under 130,000 clones, around 73% seen once. Sequencing was carried out using PBMCs. Receptors originate from a man aged 30 to 39 in good health and CMV-seronegative. The CDR3 runs from the conserved cysteine through the conserved F or W. D genes are given only for firm matches. Some rows mark clone size as missing; the rest say once, few, many or name a class of expanded clone.

TRBD2 | - | TRBJ2-3 | 16 | TRBV7-9 | CASSAWAGGLQDTQYF | TGTGCCAGCAGCGCCTGGGCGGGGGGGCTTCAAGATACGCAGTATTTT
TRBD2 | - | TRBJ2-3 | 17 | TRBV5-6 | CASSNGLAGGPRDTQYF | TGTGCCAGCAGCAATGGACTAGCGGGAGGGCCGAGAGATACGCAGTATTTT
- | few | TRBJ2-5 | 11 | TRBV13 | CASSHGETQYF | TGTGCCAGCAGCCACGGGGAGACCCAGTACTTC
TRBD2 | - | TRBJ2-2 | 15 | TRBV5-6 | CASSLRGRASGELFF | TGTGCCAGCAGCTTGCGCGGGAGGGCGTCCGGGGAGCTGTTTTTT
TRBD2 | - | TRBJ2-7 | 15 | TRBV2 | CASRDSGGTFYEQYF | TGTGCCAGCAGGGATAGCGGGGGGACGTTCTACGAGCAGTACTTC
TRBD2 | - | TRBJ2-3 | 15 | TRBV6-4 | CASSVPSGSTDTQYF | TGTGCCAGCAGTGTGCCTAGCGGTAGCACAGATACGCAGTATTTT
TRBD2 | few | TRBJ2-7 | 17 | TRBV7-9 | CASSSPTRLAGPYEQYF | TGTGCCAGCAGCTCACCGACTAGACTAGCGGGCCCCTACGAGCAGTACTTC
TRBD2 | - | TRBJ2-3 | 16 | TRBV15 | CATSRDLAGVPDTQYF | TGTGCCACCAGCAGAGACCTAGCGGGAGTGCCAGATACGCAGTATTTT
TRBD1 | - | TRBJ1-2 | 14 | TRBV6-6 | CASSWAGGDYGYTF | TGTGCCAGCAGTTGGGCAGGGGGCGACTATGGCTACACCTTC
TRBD1 | - | TRBJ1-6 | 17 | TRBV6-1 | CASSGGTGFLVRSPLHF | TGTGCCAGCAGTGGCGGGACAGGTTTTTTAGTCAGGTCACCCCTCCACTTT
TRBD2 | - | TRBJ2-1 | 18 | TRBV27 | CASSFLAGGSSSYNEQFF | TGTGCCAGCAGTTTCCTAGCGGGAGGGTCTAGCTCCTACAATGAGCAGTTCTTC
- | - | TRBJ2-2 | 14 | TRBV10-3 | CAIRGGGSGGELFF | TGTGCCATCAGGGGCGGGGGCTCGGGCGGGGAGCTGTTTTTT
- | once | TRBJ1-1 | 15 | TRBV11-2 | CASSLEGALNTEAFF | TGTGCCAGCAGCTTAGAGGGGGCGTTGAACACTGAAGCTTTCTTT
- | few | TRBJ2-7 | 15 | TRBV7-9 | CASSRAQLGGYEQYF | TGTGCCAGCAGCCGGGCCCAGCTCGGAGGCTACGAGCAGTACTTC
TRBD1 | - | TRBJ2-1 | 15 | TRBV9 | CASSVQGDSYNEQFF | TGTGCCAGCAGCGTACAGGGGGATTCGTACAATGAGCAGTTCTTC
TRBD1 | - | TRBJ1-2 | 13 | TRBV2 | CASGTGENYGYTF | TGTGCCAGCGGAACAGGGGAGAACTATGGCTACACCTTC
- | few | TRBJ1-5 | 15 | TRBV6-5 | CASRLRQNSNQPQHF | TGTGCCAGCAGATTAAGACAGAATAGCAATCAGCCCCAGCATTTT
- | - | TRBJ2-7 | 13 | TRBV5-4 | CASSLAGSYEQYF | TGTGCCAGCAGCTTGGCGGGGAGCTACGAGCAGTACTTC
TRBD2 | - | TRBJ2-1 | 15 | TRBV6-4 | CASSVGTSGYNEQFF | TGTGCCAGCTCCGTTGGGACTAGCGGGTACAATGAGCAGTTCTTC
- | - | TRBJ1-2 | 15 | TRBV9 | CASSGQSGLNYGYTF | TGTGCCAGCAGCGGCCAATCAGGCCTTAACTATGGCTACACCTTC
- | - | TRBJ2-1 | 15 | TRBV21-1 | CASSNSAGGFDEQFF | TGTGCCAGCAGCAATTCGGCAGGGGGCTTTGATGAGCAGTTCTTC
- | - | TRBJ1-4 | 14 | TRBV2 | CASRPDSSNEKLFF | TGTGCCAGCAGACCGGACAGCTCCAATGAAAAACTGTTTTTT
- | - | TRBJ1-5 | 12 | TRBV7-9 | CSSSFRDQPQHF | TGTTCCAGCAGCTTCAGGGATCAGCCCCAGCATTTT